This T cell receptor beta chain stems from a study of lymphopenia after photon versus proton radiotherapy. Repertoires were generated with immunoSEQ multiplex PCR, while TCRdb's copy carries only in-frame clones and drops some. The repertoire has about 30,000 clones, about 93% of them found once; the top ten carry around 0.7%. Broader study findings: Relative stability marked proton patients; photon patients lost diversity and naive cells. After the lymphocyte nadir, photon-treated repertoires showed oligoclonal expansion, especially of CD8+ Temra cells.

About this clone: Its antigen remains unidentified.

Trimming removed 4 bases from V and 4 bases from J, with 14 bases in between. This CDR3 has 15 residues. Germline V gene sequence: CDR1 MNHNY, CDR2 SVGAGI (reference sequence). This TCR derives from a woman in her fifties or sixties with cholangiocarcinoma. The sequencing here drew on peripheral blood, taken from a patient treated with photon-based radiotherapy. The chain has TRBV6-6 and TRBJ1-5; D uncertain. Here the CDR3 DNA reads TGTGCCAGCAGTTCCGTCAGACAAGGGAATCAGCCCCAGCATTTT. Amino acids: CASSSVRQGNQPQHF.